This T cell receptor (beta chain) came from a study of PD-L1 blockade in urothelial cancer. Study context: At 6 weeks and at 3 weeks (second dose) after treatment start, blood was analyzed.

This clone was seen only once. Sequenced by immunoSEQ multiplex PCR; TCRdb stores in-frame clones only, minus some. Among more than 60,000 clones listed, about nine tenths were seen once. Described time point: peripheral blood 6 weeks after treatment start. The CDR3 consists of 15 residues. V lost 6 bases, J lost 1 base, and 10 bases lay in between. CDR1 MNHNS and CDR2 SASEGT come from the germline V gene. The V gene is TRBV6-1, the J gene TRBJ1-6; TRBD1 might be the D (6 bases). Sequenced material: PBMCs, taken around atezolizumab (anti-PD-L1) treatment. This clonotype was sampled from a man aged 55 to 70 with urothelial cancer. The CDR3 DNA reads TGTGCCAGCAGATCCAGGGGTTCCTATAATTCACCCCTCCACTTT. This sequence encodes CASRSRGSYNSPLHF.